This entry concerns a single TCR beta chain. These data come from a study of blood T cells in healthy people across ages. Alongside a J-beta primer mix, a sample-barcoded 5' primer served in a second PCR lasting about 6 to 11 cycles. TCRdb reprocessed the 5' RACE reads with MiXCR, giving one entry per CDR3 protein. Counted here are about 680,000 distinct CDR3 sequences, around 48% occurring once; the ten biggest clones make up 25% to 35%. Sequenced: blood. The TCR originated in a woman aged 55-70 years in good health.

The chain's CDR3 is CSARPGTSGWTYEQYF. The CDR3 DNA sequence: TGCAGTGCTAGGCCCGGGACTAGCGGGTGGACCTACGAGCAGTACTTC. V and J are TRBV20-1 and TRBJ2-7; TRBD2 aligns across 12 bases. Per the germline V gene, CDR1 is DFQATT and CDR2 is SNEGSKA (reference sequence). J was trimmed by 2 bases and V by 3 bases; bases with no gene match: 8. CDR3 length equals 16 residues.